The present T cell receptor beta chain was sequenced within a study of blood T cell repertoires in COVID-19. Looking at the study overall: Material from acute and convalescent COVID-19 was sourced from the United States, Italy and Spain.

Cohort assignment relied on participant-reported clinical history. The V segment lost 4 bases and the J segment 1 base; nucleotides outside the gene matches: 1. The CDR3 runs 15 residues. CDR1 LNHDA and CDR2 SQIVND come from the germline V gene (reference sequence). Source study methods: By means of reference gene primer amplification, nucleated cell counts were estimated. The protocol was immunoSEQ multiplex PCR, while the TCRdb copy is restricted to in-frame clones and leaves out a portion. V, J and clone size reflect that table, while D and trimming were determined from the DNA. The sample yields under 300,000 clones, 75% to 90% seen once.

The sequencing input was PBMCs or T cells enriched from blood (not recorded which). The TCR was taken from a woman between 40 and 55 years old who had recovered from COVID-19. The chain joins TRBV19 to TRBJ2-2, with 9 bases aligning to TRBD1. The CDR3 nucleotides read TGTGCCAGTAGTAGGGGACAGGGGAACACCGGGGAGCTGTTTTTT. This encodes CASSRGQGNTGELFF.